This T cell receptor beta chain was recorded in a study of CD8 T cells in ankylosing spondylitis. Study-wide findings and caveats: Reactive arthritis synovial fluid and blood were previously reported to contain some motif variants. In peripheral blood, disease-linked CD8+ clones occurred at relatively low frequencies.

Construction of TCR beta libraries was performed using quantitative 5'-RACE with molecular barcodes. Via MiXCR, TCRdb re-called the 5' RACE reads, giving one row per CDR3 protein. The table records roughly 91,000 distinct CDR3 sequences, about 8% of them present only once. Worth noting for this clonotype: Its antigen is as yet unknown. A much larger clonotype is one base distant, so this may be a read error.

The CDR3 has 13 residues. The TCR comes from a male donor with ankylosing spondylitis or in good health (not recorded which). Sequencing was done on a sample of blood, either unsorted or a sorted T cell fraction (not recorded which). The chain uses TRBV12-3 or TRBV12-4 and TRBJ2-5; 9 bases align to TRBD2. The CDR3 spells CVSSQLAGETQYF. The DNA for the CDR3 is TGTGTCAGCAGTCAACTAGCGGGAGAGACCCAGTACTTC.